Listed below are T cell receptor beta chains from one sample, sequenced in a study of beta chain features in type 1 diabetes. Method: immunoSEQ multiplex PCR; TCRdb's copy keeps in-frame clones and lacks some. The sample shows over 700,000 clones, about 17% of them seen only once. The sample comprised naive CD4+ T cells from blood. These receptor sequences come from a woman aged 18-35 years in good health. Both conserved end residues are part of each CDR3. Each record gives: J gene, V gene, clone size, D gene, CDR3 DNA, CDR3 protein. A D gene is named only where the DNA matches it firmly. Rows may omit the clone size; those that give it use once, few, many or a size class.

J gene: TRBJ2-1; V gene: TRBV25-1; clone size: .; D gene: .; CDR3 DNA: TGTGCCAGCAGTGCGCAGACTAGCTCCTACAATGAGCAGTTCTTC; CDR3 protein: CASSAQTSSYNEQFF
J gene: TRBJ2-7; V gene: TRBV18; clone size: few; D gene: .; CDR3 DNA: TGTGCCAGCTCACCAGTAAGCTCCTACGAGCAGTACTTC; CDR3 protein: CASSPVSSYEQYF
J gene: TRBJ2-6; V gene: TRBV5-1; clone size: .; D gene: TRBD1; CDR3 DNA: TGCGCCAGCAGCTTCGTCAAAGGGACAGCGACTGGGGCCAACGTCCTGACTTTC; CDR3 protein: CASSFVKGTATGANVLTF
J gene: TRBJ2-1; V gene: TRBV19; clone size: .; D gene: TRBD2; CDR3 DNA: TGTGCCAGTAGTGGGTGGACTAGGCTTTCCTACAATGAGCAGTTCTTC; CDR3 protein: CASSGWTRLSYNEQFF
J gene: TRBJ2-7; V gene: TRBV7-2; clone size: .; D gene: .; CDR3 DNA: TGTGCCAGCAGCGAGGCGGGACCAGGCTACGAGCAGTACTTC; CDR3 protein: CASSEAGPGYEQYF
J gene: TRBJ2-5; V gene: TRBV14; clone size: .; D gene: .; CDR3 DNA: TGTGCCAGCAGCCAAAGGGACCAAGAGACCCAGTACTTC; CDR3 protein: CASSQRDQETQYF
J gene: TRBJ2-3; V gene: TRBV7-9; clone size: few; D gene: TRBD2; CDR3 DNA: TGTGCCAGCAGCTTATTGGCGGGAGGTACAGATACGCAGTATTTT; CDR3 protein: CASSLLAGGTDTQYF
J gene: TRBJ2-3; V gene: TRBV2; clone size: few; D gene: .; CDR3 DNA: TGTGCCAGCACTGGGTTCACTAGCACAGATACGCAGTATTTT; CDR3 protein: CASTGFTSTDTQYF
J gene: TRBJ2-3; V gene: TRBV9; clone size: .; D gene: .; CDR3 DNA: TGTGCCAGCAGCGTATCCGTTGGGGCTCGGGTAGATACGCAGTATTTT; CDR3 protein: CASSVSVGARVDTQYF
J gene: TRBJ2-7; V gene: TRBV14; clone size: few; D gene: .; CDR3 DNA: TGTGCCAGCAGCCAAGATTGGAGCTCGGGCGAGCAGTACTTC; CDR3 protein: CASSQDWSSGEQYF
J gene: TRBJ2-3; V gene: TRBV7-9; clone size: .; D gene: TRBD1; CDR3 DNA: TGTGCCAGCACGGGGACAGGGGGCACAGATACGCAGTATTTT; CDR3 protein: CASTGTGGTDTQYF
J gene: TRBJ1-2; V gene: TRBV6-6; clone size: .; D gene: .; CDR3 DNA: TGTGCCAGCAGTTACTCGATCGGGGGGAGCTATGGCTACACCTTC; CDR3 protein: CASSYSIGGSYGYTF
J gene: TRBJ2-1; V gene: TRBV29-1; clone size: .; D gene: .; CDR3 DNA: TGCAGCGTTGATGGCCAGGGAGGAGATAGGCAGTTCTTC; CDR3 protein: CSVDGQGGDRQFF
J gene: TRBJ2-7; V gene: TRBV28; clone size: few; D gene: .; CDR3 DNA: TGTGCCAGCAGTAGTGATTTAACCGGCAGCTCCTACGAGCAGTACTTC; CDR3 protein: CASSSDLTGSSYEQYF
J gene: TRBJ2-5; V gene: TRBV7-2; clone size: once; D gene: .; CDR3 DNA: TGTGCCAGCAGTCTCAACCCCAGTGGGAGTGGGGAGACCCAGTACTTC; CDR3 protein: CASSLNPSGSGETQYF
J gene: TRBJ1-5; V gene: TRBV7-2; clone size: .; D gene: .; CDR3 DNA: TGTGCCAGCAGCTTAGCGCTAAACCTACCCAATCAGCCCCAGCATTTT; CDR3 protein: CASSLALNLPNQPQHF
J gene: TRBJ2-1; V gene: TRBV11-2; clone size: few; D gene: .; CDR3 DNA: TGTGCCAGCAGCCTTACCCGTGAGCAGTTCTTC; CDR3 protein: CASSLTREQFF
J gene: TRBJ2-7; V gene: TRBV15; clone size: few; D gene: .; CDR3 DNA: TGTGCCACCAGCAGAGGACTTGGGGTCTCCTACGAGCAGTACTTC; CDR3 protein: CATSRGLGVSYEQYF
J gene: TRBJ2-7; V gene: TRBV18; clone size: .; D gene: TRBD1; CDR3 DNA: TGTGCCAGCTCACCCGGGACAGCCACTGGTTACGAGCAGTACTTC; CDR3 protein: CASSPGTATGYEQYF
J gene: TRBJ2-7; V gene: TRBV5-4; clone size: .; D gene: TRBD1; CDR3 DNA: TGTGCCAGCAGTTCGGACAGGGTGTTCTACGAGCAGTACTTC; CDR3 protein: CASSSDRVFYEQYF
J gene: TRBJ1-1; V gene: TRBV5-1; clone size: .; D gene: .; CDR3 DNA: TGCGCCAGCAGCGCTAGGACTCCTGGGGACACTGAAGCTTTCTTT; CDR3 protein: CASSARTPGDTEAFF
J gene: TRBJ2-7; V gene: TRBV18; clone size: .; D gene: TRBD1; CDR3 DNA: TGTGCCAGCTCACCACCGGGACAGGGGCTGTACGAGCAGTACTTC; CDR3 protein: CASSPPGQGLYEQYF
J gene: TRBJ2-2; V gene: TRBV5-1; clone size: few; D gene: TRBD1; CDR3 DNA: TGCGCCAGCAGCTTGGAAGGGACAGGGTTCGGGGAGCTGTTTTTT; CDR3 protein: CASSLEGTGFGELFF
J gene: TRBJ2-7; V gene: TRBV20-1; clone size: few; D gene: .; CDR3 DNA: TGCAGTGCGCGGGAAGAGCAGTACTTC; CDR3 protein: CSAREEQYF
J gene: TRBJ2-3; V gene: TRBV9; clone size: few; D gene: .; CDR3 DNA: TGTGCCAGCAGCGCCCGCCGGGACACCGCCACAGATACGCAGTATTTT; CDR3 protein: CASSARRDTATDTQYF
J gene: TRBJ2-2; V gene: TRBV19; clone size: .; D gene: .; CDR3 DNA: TGTGCCAGTAGACCCAGGGGGAACACCGGGGAGCTGTTTTTT; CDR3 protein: CASRPRGNTGELFF
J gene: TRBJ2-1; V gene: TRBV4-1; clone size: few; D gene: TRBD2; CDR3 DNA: TGCGCCAGCAGCTCCTCGTCGGGGGGGACTAGCGGTTACAATGAGCAGTTCTTC; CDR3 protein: CASSSSSGGTSGYNEQFF